These T cell receptor beta chains were read from a single sample in a study of regulatory T cells in long-lasting Graves disease. In TCRdb, the multiplex PCR reads were re-called with MiXCR into one record per CDR3 protein. Of fewer than 450,000 distinct CDR3 sequences in the sample, 20% to 25% are singletons; the top ten hold under 25%. Sequenced material: peripheral blood mononuclear cells (PBMCs), taken when the disease was refractory, from a patient treated with antithyroid drugs. The source of these receptors is a female donor with Graves disease. CDR3s include the opening cysteine and the closing phenylalanine or tryptophan. A D gene is named only where the DNA matches it firmly. Clone size is not always given. Where it is, it says once, few, many or a class for expanded clones.

v_call: TRBV19; clone_size: many; d_call: .; j_call: TRBJ1-2; cdr3_aa: CASSIQISNYGYTF; cdr3_nt: TGTGCCAGTAGTATACAGATCTCTAACTATGGCTACACCTTC
v_call: TRBV15; clone_size: many; d_call: .; j_call: TRBJ1-1; cdr3_aa: CATSRDRFGSDEAFF; cdr3_nt: TGTGCCACCAGCAGAGATCGGTTTGGGTCAGACGAAGCTTTCTTT
v_call: TRBV13; clone_size: .; d_call: .; j_call: TRBJ1-6; cdr3_aa: CASSPTQAGSPLHF; cdr3_nt: TGTGCCAGCAGCCCAACGCAAGCGGGTTCACCCCTCCACTTT
v_call: TRBV11-2; clone_size: many; d_call: .; j_call: TRBJ1-6; cdr3_aa: CASSLDRSTWGDSPLHF; cdr3_nt: TGTGCCAGCAGCTTAGATCGCTCGACCTGGGGCGATTCACCCCTCCACTTT
v_call: TRBV11-2; clone_size: many; d_call: .; j_call: TRBJ2-5; cdr3_aa: CASSLVAGFTPPGETQYF; cdr3_nt: TGTGCCAGCAGCTTAGTCGCAGGGTTCACCCCCCCGGGAGAGACCCAGTACTTC
v_call: TRBV10-3; clone_size: many; d_call: TRBD1; j_call: TRBJ1-2; cdr3_aa: CAISGSGGNYGYTF; cdr3_nt: TGTGCCATCAGTGGGTCAGGGGGCAACTATGGCTACACCTTC
v_call: TRBV19; clone_size: .; d_call: TRBD1; j_call: TRBJ1-1; cdr3_aa: CASSDRDSTEAFF; cdr3_nt: TGTGCCAGTAGCGACCGGGACAGCACTGAAGCTTTCTTT
v_call: TRBV6-2/TRBV6-3; clone_size: .; d_call: .; j_call: TRBJ2-1; cdr3_aa: CASSEVGREPYNEQFF; cdr3_nt: TGTGCCAGCAGTGAAGTCGGCAGGGAGCCCTACAATGAGCAGTTCTTC
v_call: TRBV7-2; clone_size: .; d_call: TRBD1; j_call: TRBJ2-4; cdr3_aa: CASSFPAHIQGDEAKNIQYF; cdr3_nt: TGTGCCAGCAGCTTTCCCGCCCATATACAGGGGGATGAAGCCAAAAACATTCAGTACTTC
v_call: TRBV20-1; clone_size: .; d_call: TRBD1; j_call: TRBJ2-6; cdr3_aa: CSARQGNSGANVLTF; cdr3_nt: TGCAGTGCCCGACAGGGAAACTCTGGGGCCAACGTCCTGACTTTC
v_call: TRBV20-1; clone_size: .; d_call: TRBD1; j_call: TRBJ2-1; cdr3_aa: CSARGSAGGDEQFF; cdr3_nt: TGCAGCGCAAGGGGTTCGGCAGGGGGCGATGAGCAGTTCTTC
v_call: TRBV13; clone_size: .; d_call: TRBD1; j_call: TRBJ1-6; cdr3_aa: CASSSGTGLFSPLHF; cdr3_nt: TGTGCCAGCAGCTCCGGGACAGGGTTGTTTTCACCCCTCCACTTT
v_call: TRBV7-2; clone_size: few; d_call: .; j_call: TRBJ1-6; cdr3_aa: CASSPNTGLPLHF; cdr3_nt: TGTGCCAGCAGCCCCAACACAGGGTTACCCCTCCACTTT
v_call: TRBV20-1; clone_size: .; d_call: TRBD1; j_call: TRBJ2-5; cdr3_aa: CSARDPGTGGETQYF; cdr3_nt: TGCAGTGCTAGGGACCCCGGGACAGGGGGTGAGACCCAGTACTTC
v_call: TRBV7-2; clone_size: .; d_call: .; j_call: TRBJ1-1; cdr3_aa: CASSSEWDTFF; cdr3_nt: TGTGCCAGCAGCTCGGAATGGGACACTTTCTTT
v_call: TRBV19; clone_size: .; d_call: .; j_call: TRBJ1-5; cdr3_aa: CASSIGRGQPQHF; cdr3_nt: TGTGCCAGTAGTATCGGAAGGGGGCAGCCCCAGCATTTT
v_call: TRBV7-2; clone_size: .; d_call: TRBD2; j_call: TRBJ2-7; cdr3_aa: CASSLRTSSAYEQYF; cdr3_nt: TGTGCCAGCAGCCTCCGGACTAGCTCGGCGTACGAGCAGTACTTC
v_call: TRBV28; clone_size: many; d_call: TRBD2; j_call: TRBJ2-5; cdr3_aa: CASSDSAGGKETQYF; cdr3_nt: TGTGCCAGCAGCGACTCAGCGGGAGGGAAAGAGACCCAGTACTTC
v_call: TRBV27; clone_size: many; d_call: TRBD1; j_call: TRBJ1-2; cdr3_aa: CASGGTGDYGYTF; cdr3_nt: TGTGCCAGCGGCGGGACAGGGGACTATGGCTACACCTTC
v_call: TRBV6-2/TRBV6-3; clone_size: many; d_call: .; j_call: TRBJ1-2; cdr3_aa: CASLLSYGYTF; cdr3_nt: TGTGCCAGCTTACTATCCTATGGCTACACCTTC
v_call: TRBV12-3/TRBV12-4; clone_size: .; d_call: .; j_call: TRBJ1-2; cdr3_aa: CASSLGDGVGYTF; cdr3_nt: TGTGCCAGCAGTTTGGGTGACGGGGTTGGCTACACCTTC
v_call: TRBV13; clone_size: many; d_call: TRBD1; j_call: TRBJ2-7; cdr3_aa: CASSLGDRGLREQYF; cdr3_nt: TGTGCCAGCAGCTTAGGGGACAGGGGACTACGCGAGCAGTACTTC
v_call: TRBV7-9; clone_size: few; d_call: .; j_call: TRBJ1-4; cdr3_aa: CKQKNEKLFF; cdr3_nt: TGCAAACAGAAAAATGAAAAACTGTTTTTT
v_call: TRBV20-1; clone_size: few; d_call: TRBD2; j_call: TRBJ2-7; cdr3_aa: CSARTTSVSYEQYF; cdr3_nt: TGCAGTGCTAGGACTACTAGCGTCTCCTACGAGCAGTACTTC
v_call: TRBV12-3/TRBV12-4; clone_size: many; d_call: .; j_call: TRBJ1-6; cdr3_aa: CASSRGQGEAPLHF; cdr3_nt: TGTGCCAGCAGTCGGGGACAAGGCGAGGCACCCCTCCACTTT